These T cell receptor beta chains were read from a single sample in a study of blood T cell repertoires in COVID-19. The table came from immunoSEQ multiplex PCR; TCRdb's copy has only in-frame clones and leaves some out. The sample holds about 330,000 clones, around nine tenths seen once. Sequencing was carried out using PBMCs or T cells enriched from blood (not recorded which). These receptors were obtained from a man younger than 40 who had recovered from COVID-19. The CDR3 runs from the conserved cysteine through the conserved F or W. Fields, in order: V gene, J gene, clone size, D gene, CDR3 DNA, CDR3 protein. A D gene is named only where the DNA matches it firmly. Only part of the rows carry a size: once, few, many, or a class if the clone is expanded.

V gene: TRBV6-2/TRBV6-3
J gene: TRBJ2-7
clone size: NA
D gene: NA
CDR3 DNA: TGTGCCAGCAGTTTTACTGGGGGGATCAACGAGCAGTACTTC
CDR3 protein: CASSFTGGINEQYF

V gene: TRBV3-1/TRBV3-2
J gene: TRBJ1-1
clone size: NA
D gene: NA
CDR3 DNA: TGTGCCAGCAGCCGAATAACAAGGGGCGTTTGGCCTGAAGCTTTCTTT
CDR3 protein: CASSRITRGVWPEAFF

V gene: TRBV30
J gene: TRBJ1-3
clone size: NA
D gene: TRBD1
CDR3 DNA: TGTGCCTGGAGTGTATCAGGGGGTGGAAACACCATATATTTT
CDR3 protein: CAWSVSGGGNTIYF

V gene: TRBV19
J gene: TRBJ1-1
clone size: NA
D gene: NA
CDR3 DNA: TGTGCCAGTAGTATCGGGGGAATCATGAACACTGAAGCTTTCTTT
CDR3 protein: CASSIGGIMNTEAFF

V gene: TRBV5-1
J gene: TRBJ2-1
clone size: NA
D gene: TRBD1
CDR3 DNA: TGCGCCAGCAATTACATCACCGGGACAGTTTACAATGAGCAGTTCTTC
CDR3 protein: CASNYITGTVYNEQFF

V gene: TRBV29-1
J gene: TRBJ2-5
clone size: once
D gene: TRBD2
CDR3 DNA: TGCAGCGTTCCCTATCGGGGGGACCAAGAGACCCAGTACTTC
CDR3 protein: CSVPYRGDQETQYF

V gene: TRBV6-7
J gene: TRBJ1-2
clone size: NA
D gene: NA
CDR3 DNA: TGTGCCAGCAGGGGGCGGAACTATGGCTACACCTTC
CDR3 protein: CASRGRNYGYTF

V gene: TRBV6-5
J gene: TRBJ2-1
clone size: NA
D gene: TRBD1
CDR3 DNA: TGTGCCAGCAGAGACAGGGCCCAGGAGCAGTTCTTC
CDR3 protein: CASRDRAQEQFF

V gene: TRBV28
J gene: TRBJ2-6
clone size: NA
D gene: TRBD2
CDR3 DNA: TGTGCCAGCAGTTTCTCGGGACTAGCGGGGGGACCCTACTCTGGGGCCAACGTCCTGACTTTC
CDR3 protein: CASSFSGLAGGPYSGANVLTF

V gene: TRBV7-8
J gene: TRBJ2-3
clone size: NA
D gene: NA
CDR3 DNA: TGTGCCAGCAAGCACAGGGTCGGCACAGATACGCAGTATTTT
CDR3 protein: CASKHRVGTDTQYF